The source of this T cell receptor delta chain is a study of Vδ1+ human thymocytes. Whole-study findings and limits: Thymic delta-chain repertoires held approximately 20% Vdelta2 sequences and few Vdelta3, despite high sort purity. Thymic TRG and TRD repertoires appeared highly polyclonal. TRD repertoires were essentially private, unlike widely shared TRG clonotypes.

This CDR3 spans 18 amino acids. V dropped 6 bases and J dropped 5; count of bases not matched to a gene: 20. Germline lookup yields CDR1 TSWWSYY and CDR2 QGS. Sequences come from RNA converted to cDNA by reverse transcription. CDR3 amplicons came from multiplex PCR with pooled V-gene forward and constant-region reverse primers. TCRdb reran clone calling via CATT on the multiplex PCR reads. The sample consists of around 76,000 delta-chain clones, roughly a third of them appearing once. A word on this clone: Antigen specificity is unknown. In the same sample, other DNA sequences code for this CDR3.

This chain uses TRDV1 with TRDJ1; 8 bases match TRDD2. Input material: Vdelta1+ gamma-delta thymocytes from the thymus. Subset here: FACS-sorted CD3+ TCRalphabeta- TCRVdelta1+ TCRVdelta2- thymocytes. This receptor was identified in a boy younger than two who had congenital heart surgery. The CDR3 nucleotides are TGTGCTCTTGGCTTCCTACGATTACTGGAGATAGGAGGGGATAAACTCATCTTT. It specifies CALGFLRLLEIGGDKLIF.